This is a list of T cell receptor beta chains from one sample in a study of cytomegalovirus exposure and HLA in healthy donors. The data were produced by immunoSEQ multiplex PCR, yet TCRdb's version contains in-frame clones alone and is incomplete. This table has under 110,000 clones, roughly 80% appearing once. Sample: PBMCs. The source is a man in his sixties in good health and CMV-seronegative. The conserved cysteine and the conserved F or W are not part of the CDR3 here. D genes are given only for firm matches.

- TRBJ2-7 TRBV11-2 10 ASSAQTYEQY
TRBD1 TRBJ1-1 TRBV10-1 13 ASDDSTGVATEAF
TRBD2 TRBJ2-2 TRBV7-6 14 ASSLPPGGSSGELF
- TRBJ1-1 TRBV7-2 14 ASSPHRFGGNTEAF
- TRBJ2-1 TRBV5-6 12 ASSLLDRYNEQF
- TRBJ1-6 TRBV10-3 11 AIRGREGSPLH
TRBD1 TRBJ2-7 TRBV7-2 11 ASSGGQGYEQY
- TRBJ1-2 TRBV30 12 AWSASVGGYGYT
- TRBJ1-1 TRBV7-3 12 ASSAGQLNTEAF
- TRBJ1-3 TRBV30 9 AWGTGNTIY
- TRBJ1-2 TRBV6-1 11 ASSEMGSYGYT
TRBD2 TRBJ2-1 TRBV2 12 ASRGEASYNEQF
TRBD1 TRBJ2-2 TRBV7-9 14 ASSLRSGGSTGELF
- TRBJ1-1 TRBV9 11 ASSVVGGGEAF
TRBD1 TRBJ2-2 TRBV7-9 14 ASSRLQGRNTGELF
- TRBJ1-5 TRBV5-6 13 ASSPGLGGNQPQH
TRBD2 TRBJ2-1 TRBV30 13 AWSVGTSGGREQF
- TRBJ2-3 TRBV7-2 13 ASSLAVVVTDTQY
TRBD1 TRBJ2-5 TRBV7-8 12 ASSLTRGRETQY
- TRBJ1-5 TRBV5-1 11 ASSLTVEEPQH
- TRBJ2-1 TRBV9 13 ASSRGAGSYNEQF
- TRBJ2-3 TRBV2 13 ASTLNDQGLDTQY
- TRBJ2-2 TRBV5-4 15 ASSPTTTGPNTGELF
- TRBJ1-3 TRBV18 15 ASSPYHSYSSGNTIY
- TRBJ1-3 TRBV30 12 AWSVRFSGNTIY
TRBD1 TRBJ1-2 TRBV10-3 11 AISDRQGDGYT
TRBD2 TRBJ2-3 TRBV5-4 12 ASSLNGGGDTQY
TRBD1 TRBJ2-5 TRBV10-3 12 AISDPGQQETQY
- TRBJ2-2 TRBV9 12 ASSVAGRTGELF
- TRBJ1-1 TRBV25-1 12 ASSEVRANTEAF
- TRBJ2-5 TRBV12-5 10 ASGSPRGTQY
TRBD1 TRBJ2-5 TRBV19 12 ASSRSGGKETQY
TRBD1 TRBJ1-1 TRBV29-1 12 SVVQGASNTEAF
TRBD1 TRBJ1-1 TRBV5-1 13 ASSLPGTVNTEAF
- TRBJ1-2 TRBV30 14 AWSVREQRANYGYT
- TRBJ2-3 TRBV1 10 TSSQGGDTQY
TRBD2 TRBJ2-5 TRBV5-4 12 ASSLAGGQETQY
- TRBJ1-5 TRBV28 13 ASSLAPGEYQPQH
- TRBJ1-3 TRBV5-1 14 ASSLGQVGAGNTIY
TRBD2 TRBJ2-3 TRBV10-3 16 AISDPGLAGVGTDTQY
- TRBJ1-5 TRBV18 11 ASSPPGNQPQH
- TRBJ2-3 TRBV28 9 ASSLSRAQY
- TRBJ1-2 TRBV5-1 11 ASSPGRGYGYT
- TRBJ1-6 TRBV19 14 ASSILDTLRDSPLH
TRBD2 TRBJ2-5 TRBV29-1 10 SGGLARETQY
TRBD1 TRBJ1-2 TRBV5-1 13 ASSLATGGAQGYT
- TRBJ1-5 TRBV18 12 ASSPGTGDQPQH
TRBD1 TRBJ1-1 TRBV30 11 AWCRQGNTEAF